Listed below are T cell receptor beta chains from one sample, sequenced in a study of beta chain features in type 1 diabetes. The table came from immunoSEQ multiplex PCR; TCRdb's copy has only in-frame clones and leaves some out. Here the sample spans 200,000 to 300,000 clones, 25% to 30% being singletons. The specimen was central memory CD4+ T cells from blood. These receptors were obtained from a man aged 25 to 40 in good health. Both conserved end residues are trimmed from each CDR3. The order of the fields is V gene, J gene, CDR3 protein.

V: TRBV5-1
J: TRBJ2-1
CDR3: ASSLRADSSYNEQF

V: TRBV10-3
J: TRBJ1-1
CDR3: AISPIQGDTEAF

V: TRBV2
J: TRBJ2-3
CDR3: ASSDRTDTQY

V: TRBV5-4
J: TRBJ2-2
CDR3: ASSSPGQGAKTGELF

V: TRBV29-1
J: TRBJ2-7
CDR3: SVERGSYEQY

V: TRBV7-9
J: TRBJ1-1
CDR3: ASSLNNMNTEAF

V: TRBV7-6
J: TRBJ1-4
CDR3: ASSKDQEKLF

V: TRBV30
J: TRBJ2-7
CDR3: AWEPGLGHEQY

V: TRBV11-2
J: TRBJ2-4
CDR3: ASSPLGGGNIQY

V: TRBV9
J: TRBJ1-3
CDR3: ASSVAGISGNTIY

V: TRBV9
J: TRBJ2-2
CDR3: ASSPGLRRTGELF

V: TRBV6-6
J: TRBJ1-1
CDR3: ASSYGPSMAF

V: TRBV6-5
J: TRBJ1-5
CDR3: ASSSGQANQPQH

V: TRBV5-1
J: TRBJ1-2
CDR3: ASSREGQHYGYT

V: TRBV6-6
J: TRBJ2-2
CDR3: ASSYRTTGELF

V: TRBV7-8
J: TRBJ2-1
CDR3: ASSIAGNNEQF

V: TRBV6-1
J: TRBJ2-1
CDR3: ASSELGGGFSYNEQF

V: TRBV7-2
J: TRBJ2-1
CDR3: ASSLLPRTARVNEQF

V: TRBV7-2
J: TRBJ2-5
CDR3: ASSPVGVGVQY

V: TRBV5-1
J: TRBJ1-3
CDR3: ASSLAGDTIY

V: TRBV9
J: TRBJ2-4
CDR3: ASSRDSQRAGNIQY

V: TRBV7-9
J: TRBJ1-6
CDR3: ASSLPLKGGSYNSPLH

V: TRBV7-2
J: TRBJ2-3
CDR3: ASSSPLGRSTDTQY

V: TRBV13
J: TRBJ2-7
CDR3: ASSPPSQRISEQY

V: TRBV30
J: TRBJ2-3
CDR3: AWSSSDTQY

V: TRBV5-4
J: TRBJ2-3
CDR3: ASSLETAVTDTQY

V: TRBV5-1
J: TRBJ1-1
CDR3: ASSVRQGSAEAF

V: TRBV11-1
J: TRBJ2-5
CDR3: ASSLGQVPQETQY

V: TRBV10-3
J: TRBJ2-7
CDR3: AISDSGTTYYEQY

V: TRBV5-6
J: TRBJ2-5
CDR3: ASSYGTGRQTQY

V: TRBV6-1
J: TRBJ1-6
CDR3: ATGRGIVNSPLH

V: TRBV7-9
J: TRBJ2-4
CDR3: ASSNGDRGQNIQY